These 3 T cell receptor beta chains came from one sample sequenced in a study of blood T cell repertoires in COVID-19. Produced via immunoSEQ multiplex PCR; TCRdb's table is partial and in-frame only. The sample lists some 150,000 clones; 84% were seen once. Sequencing used peripheral blood. These receptors came from a human donor in a cohort sampled during active COVID-19.

The genes are TRBV15 and TRBJ2-1; a possible D gene is TRBD2 (6 bases). The germline V and J ends were trimmed by 7 bases and 4 bases, with 11 bases remaining between them. This CDR3 has 13 residues. The germline gives CDR1 LNHNV, CDR2 YYDKDF (reference sequence). The chain's CDR3 is CATTRDSYNEQFF. The CDR3 region has the DNA TGTGCCACCACCCGGGACTCTTACAATGAGCAGTTCTTC.

The chain is built from TRBV28 and TRBJ1-6; TRBD1 matches 9 bases. Germline lookup yields CDR1 MDHEN and CDR2 SYDVKM. V was pared by 5 bases and J by 7 bases, with 9 bases of the junction left unmatched. The CDR3 is 16 amino acids. The CDR3, as DNA: TGTGCCAGCAGTCCCCTGACAGGGGGTAACAATTCACCCCTCCACTTT. As protein: CASSPLTGGNNSPLHF.

The chain couples TRBV5-5 to TRBJ1-1, with 10 positions matching TRBD1. This CDR3 region has 17 residues. Germline CDR1 and CDR2: SGHKS and YYEKEE (reference sequence). Trimming removed 7 bases from V and 0 bases from J; junction bases left unmatched: 12. The CDR3 DNA reads as TGTGCCAGCGCGAGAGGACAGGGGGAAAGTGTGAACACTGAAGCTTTCTTT. It specifies CASARGQGESVNTEAFF.